This T cell receptor beta chain comes out of a study of blood T cells in healthy people across ages. This clonotype occurred a few times. Alongside a J-beta primer mix, a sample-barcoded 5' primer served in a second PCR lasting roughly 7 to 12 cycles. TCRdb called the 5' RACE reads again in MiXCR, with one record for every CDR3 protein. Of 750,000 to 950,000 distinct CDR3 sequences in the sample, around 29% were seen once. Total RNA was extracted at no less than 6 micrograms per sample. Germline CDR1 reads SGHRS; CDR2 reads YFSETQ. This CDR3 has 16 residues. V lost 4 bases to trimming and J lost 1 base; unmatched junction nucleotides: 7. This same sample was also taken into another study, of T cells of mothers and their children. This second study notes: Related and unrelated pairs show similar shaping of TCR recombination output by thymic selection. Overlap in related mother-child pairs always slightly exceeded unrelated pairs, never significantly. It was observed that no persistent microchimeric T cell clones could be detected.

The V and J genes are TRBV5-1 and TRBJ2-3, with TRBD2 identical over 9 bases. The sample taken for sequencing was blood. The TCR sequence derives from a woman in her 40s in good health. Written as DNA, the CDR3 is TGCGCCAGCAGCCGCATAGGCGGGGGGGGCACAGATACGCAGTATTTT. Residues: CASSRIGGGGTDTQYF.